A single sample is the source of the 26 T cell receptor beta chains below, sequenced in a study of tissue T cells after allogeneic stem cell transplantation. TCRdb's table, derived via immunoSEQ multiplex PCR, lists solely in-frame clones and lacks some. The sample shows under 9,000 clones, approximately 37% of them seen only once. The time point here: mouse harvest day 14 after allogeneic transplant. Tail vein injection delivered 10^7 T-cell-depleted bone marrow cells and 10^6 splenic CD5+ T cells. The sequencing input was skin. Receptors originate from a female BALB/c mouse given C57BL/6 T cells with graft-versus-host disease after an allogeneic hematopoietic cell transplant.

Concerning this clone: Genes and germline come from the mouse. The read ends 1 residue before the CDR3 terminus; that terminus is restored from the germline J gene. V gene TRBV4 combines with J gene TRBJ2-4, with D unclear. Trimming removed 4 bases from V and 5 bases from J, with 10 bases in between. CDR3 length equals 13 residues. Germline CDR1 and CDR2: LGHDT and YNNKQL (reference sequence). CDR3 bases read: TGTGCCAGCAGCTCCGGCTCGCCAAACACCTTGTAC. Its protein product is CASSSGSPNTLY. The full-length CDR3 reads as CASSSGSPNTLYF.

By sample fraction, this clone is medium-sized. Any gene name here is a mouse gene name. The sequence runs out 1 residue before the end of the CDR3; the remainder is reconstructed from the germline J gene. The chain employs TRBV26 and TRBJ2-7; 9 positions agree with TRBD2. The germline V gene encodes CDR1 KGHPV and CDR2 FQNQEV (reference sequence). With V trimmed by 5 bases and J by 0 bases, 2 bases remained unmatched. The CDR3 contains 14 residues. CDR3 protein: CASSRTGVSYEQYF. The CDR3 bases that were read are TGTGCCAGCAGTAGGACTGGGGTCTCCTATGAACAGTAC. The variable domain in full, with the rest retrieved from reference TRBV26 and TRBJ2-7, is NSKVIQTPRYLVKGQGQKAKMRCIPEKGHPVVFWYQQNKNNEFKFLINFQNQEVLQQIDMTEKRFSAECPSNSPCSLEIQSSEAGDSALYLCASSRTGVSYEQYFGPGTRLTVL.

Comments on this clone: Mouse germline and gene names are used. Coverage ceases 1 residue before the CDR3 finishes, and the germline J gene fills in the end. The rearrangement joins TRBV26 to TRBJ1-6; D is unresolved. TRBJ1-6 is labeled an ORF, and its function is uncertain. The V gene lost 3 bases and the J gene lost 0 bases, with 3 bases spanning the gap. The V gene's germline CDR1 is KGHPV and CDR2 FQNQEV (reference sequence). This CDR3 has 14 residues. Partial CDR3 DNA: TGTGCCAGCAGTCTCGATTCCTATAATTCGCCCCTCTAC. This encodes CASSLDSYNSPLY. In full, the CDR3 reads CASSLDSYNSPLYF.

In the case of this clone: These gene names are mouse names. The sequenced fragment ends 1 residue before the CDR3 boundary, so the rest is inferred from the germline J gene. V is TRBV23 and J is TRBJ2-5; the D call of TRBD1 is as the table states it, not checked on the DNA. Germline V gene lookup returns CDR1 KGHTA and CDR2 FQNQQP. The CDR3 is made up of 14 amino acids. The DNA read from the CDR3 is TGCTCCAGCAGTCAACGCAGTAACCAAGACACCCAGTAC. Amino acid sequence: CSSSQRSNQDTQY. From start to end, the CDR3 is CSSSQRSNQDTQYF.

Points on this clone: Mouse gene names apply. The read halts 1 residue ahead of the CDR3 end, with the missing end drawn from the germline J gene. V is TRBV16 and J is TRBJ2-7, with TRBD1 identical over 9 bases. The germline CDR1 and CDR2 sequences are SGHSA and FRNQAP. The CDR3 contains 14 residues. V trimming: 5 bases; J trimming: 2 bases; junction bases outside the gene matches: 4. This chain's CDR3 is CASSPGTGTYEQYF. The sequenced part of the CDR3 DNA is TGTGCAAGCAGCCCGGGGACAGGGACCTATGAACAGTAC.

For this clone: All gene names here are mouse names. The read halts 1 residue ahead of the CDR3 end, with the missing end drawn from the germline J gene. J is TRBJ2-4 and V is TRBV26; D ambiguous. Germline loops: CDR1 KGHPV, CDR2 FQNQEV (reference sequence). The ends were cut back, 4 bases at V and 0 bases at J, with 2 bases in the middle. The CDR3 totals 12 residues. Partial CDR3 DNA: TGTGCCAGCAGTCGTAGTCAAAACACCTTGTAC. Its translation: CASSRSQNTLY. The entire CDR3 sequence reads CASSRSQNTLYF.

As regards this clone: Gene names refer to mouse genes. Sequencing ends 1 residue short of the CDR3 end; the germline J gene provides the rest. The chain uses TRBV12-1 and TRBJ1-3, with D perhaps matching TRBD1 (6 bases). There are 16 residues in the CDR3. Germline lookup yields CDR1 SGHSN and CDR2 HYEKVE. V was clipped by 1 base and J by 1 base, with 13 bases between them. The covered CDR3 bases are TGTGCCAGCTCTCTTTGGTGGGACATCTCTGGAAATACGCTCTAT. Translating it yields CASSLWWDISGNTLY. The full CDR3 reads CASSLWWDISGNTLYF.

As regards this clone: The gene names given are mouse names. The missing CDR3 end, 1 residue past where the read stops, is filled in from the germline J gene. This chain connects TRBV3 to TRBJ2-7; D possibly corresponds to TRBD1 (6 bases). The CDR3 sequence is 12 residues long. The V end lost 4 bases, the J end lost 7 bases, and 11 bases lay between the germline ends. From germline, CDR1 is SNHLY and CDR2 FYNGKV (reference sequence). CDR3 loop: CASSSTGREQYF. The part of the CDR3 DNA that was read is TGTGCCAGCAGCTCTACAGGGAGAGAACAGTAC.

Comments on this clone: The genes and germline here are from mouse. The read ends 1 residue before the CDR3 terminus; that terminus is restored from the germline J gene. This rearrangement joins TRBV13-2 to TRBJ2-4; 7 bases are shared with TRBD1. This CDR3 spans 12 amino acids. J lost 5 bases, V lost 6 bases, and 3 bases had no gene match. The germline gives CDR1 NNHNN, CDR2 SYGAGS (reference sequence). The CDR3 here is CASARDRNTLYF. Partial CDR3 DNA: TGTGCCAGCGCCCGGGACAGAAACACCTTGTAC.

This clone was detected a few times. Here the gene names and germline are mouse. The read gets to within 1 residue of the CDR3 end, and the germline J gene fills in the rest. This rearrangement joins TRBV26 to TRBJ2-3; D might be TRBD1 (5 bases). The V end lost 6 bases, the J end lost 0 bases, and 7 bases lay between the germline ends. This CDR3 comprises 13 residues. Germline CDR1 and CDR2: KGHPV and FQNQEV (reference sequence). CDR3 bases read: TGTGCCAGCAGGGACAATAGTGCAGAAACGCTGTAT. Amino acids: CASRDNSAETLY. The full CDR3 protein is CASRDNSAETLYF.

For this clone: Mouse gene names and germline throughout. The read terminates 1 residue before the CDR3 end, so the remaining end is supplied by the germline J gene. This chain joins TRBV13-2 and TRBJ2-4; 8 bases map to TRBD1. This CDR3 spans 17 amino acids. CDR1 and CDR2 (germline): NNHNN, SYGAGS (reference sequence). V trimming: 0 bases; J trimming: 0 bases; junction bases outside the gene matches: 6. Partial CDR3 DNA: TGTGCCAGCGGTGATGCAGGCAGGGGGCCTAGTCAAAACACCTTGTAC. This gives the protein CASGDAGRGPSQNTLY. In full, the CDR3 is CASGDAGRGPSQNTLYF.

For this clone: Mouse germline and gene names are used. This chain's CDR3 is CAWSLKGANTGQLYF. The part of the CDR3 DNA that was read is TGTGCCTGGAGTCTAAAGGGGGCAAACACCGGGCAGCTCTAC. The V call is TRBV31, the J call TRBJ2-2; possibly TRBD1 for D (6 bases). The read terminates 1 residue ahead of where the CDR3 ends, so the germline J gene completes it. V shed 0 bases and J shed 0 bases, with 8 bases lying between them. The CDR3 consists of 15 residues. Germline V gene lookup returns CDR1 GKSSPN and CDR2 SITVG.

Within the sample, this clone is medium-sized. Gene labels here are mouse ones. Partial CDR3 DNA: TGCTCCAGCAGCCCAACCAACGAAAGATTATTT. Its protein product is CSSSPTNERLF. The complete CDR3 protein is CSSSPTNERLFF. This chain links TRBV23 with TRBJ1-4; the table's D call TRBD1 went unverified against the DNA. The read ends 1 residue early relative to the CDR3; the germline J gene fills the gap. The CDR3 totals 12 residues. From germline, CDR1 is KGHTA and CDR2 FQNQQP.

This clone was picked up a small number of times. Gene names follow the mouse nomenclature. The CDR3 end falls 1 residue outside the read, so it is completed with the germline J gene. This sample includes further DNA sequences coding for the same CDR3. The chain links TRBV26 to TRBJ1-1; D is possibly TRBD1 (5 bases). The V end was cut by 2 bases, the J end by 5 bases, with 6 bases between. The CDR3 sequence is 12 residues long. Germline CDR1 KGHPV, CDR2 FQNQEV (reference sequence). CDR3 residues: CASSLGQTEVFF. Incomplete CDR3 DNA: TGTGCCAGCAGTCTGGGACAAACAGAAGTCTTC.

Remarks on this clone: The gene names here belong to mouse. The CDR3 bases that were read are TGCACCTGCAGTGCAGATCCCCGCGAAAGATTATTT. The encoded protein is CTCSADPRERLF. The entire CDR3 sequence reads CTCSADPRERLFF. The chain links TRBV1 to TRBJ1-4; D remains ambiguous. Read data end 1 residue before the CDR3 end; the end is taken from the germline J gene. The CDR3 spans 13 residues. With 0 bases removed from V and 7 bases from J, the gap between germline ends came to 6 bases. CDR1 is NSQYPW, CDR2 LRSPGD, per germline (reference sequence).

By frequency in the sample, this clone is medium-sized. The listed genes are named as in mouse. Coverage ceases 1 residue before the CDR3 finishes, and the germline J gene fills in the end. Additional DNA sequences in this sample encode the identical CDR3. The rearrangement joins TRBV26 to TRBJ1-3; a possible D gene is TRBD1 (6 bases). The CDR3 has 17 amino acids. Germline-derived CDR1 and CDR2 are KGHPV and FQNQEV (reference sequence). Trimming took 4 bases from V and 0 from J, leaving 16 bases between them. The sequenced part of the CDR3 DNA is TGTGCCAGCAGTCCCCGACGGGGGGCTCTTTCTGGAAATACGCTCTAT. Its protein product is CASSPRRGALSGNTLY. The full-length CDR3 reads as CASSPRRGALSGNTLYF.

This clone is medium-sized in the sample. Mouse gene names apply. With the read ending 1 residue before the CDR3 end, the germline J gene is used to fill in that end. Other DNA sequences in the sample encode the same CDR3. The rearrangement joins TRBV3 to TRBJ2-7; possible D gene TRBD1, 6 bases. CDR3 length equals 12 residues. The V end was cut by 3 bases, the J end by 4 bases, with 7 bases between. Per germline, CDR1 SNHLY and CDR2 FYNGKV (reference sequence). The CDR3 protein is CASSLGQYEQYF. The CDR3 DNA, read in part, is TGTGCCAGCAGCTTGGGACAATATGAACAGTAC.

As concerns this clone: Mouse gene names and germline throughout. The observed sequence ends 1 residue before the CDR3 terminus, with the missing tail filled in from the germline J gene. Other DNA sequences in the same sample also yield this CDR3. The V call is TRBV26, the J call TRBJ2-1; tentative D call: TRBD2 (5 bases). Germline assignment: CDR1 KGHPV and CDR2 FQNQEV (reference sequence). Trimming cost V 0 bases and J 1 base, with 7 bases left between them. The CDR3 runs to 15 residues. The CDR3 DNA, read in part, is TGTGCCAGCAGTCTGTCGTTGGGGAACTATGCTGAGCAGTTC. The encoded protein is CASSLSLGNYAEQF. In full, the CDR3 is CASSLSLGNYAEQFF.

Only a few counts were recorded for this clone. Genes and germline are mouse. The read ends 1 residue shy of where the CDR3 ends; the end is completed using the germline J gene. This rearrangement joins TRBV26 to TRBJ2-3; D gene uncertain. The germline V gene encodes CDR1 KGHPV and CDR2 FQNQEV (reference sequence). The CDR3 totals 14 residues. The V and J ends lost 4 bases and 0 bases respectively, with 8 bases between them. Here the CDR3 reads CASSRMSSAETLYF. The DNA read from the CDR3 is TGTGCCAGCAGTCGAATGTCTAGTGCAGAAACGCTGTAT.

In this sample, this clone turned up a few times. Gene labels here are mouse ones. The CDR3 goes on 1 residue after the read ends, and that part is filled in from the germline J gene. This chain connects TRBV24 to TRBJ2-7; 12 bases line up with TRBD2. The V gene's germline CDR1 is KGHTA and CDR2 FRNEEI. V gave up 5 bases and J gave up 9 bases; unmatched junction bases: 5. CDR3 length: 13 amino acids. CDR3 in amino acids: CASSLTGGAGQYF. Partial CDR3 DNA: TGTGCCAGCAGTTTGACTGGGGGGGCGGGACAGTAC.

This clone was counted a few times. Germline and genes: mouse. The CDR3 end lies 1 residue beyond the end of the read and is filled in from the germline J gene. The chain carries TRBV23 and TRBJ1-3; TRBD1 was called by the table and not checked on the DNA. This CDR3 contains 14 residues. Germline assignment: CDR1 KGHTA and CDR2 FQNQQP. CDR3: CSSRTSSSGNTLYF. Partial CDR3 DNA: TGCTCCAGCAGGACATCCTCTTCTGGAAATACGCTCTAT. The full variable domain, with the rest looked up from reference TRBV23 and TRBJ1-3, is DAAVTQKPRYLIKMKGQEAEMKCIPEKGHTAVFWYQQKQSKELKFLIYFQNQQPLDQIDMVKERFSAVCPSSSLCSLGIRTCEAEDSALYLCSSRTSSSGNTLYFGEGSRLIVV.

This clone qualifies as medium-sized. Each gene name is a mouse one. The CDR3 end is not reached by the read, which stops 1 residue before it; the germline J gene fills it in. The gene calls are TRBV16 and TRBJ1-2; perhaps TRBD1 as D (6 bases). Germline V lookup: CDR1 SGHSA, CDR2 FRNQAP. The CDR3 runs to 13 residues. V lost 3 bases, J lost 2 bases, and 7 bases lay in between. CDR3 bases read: TGTGCAAGCAGCTTTAGGGGGAACTCCGACTACACC. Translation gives CASSFRGNSDYT. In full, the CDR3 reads CASSFRGNSDYTF.

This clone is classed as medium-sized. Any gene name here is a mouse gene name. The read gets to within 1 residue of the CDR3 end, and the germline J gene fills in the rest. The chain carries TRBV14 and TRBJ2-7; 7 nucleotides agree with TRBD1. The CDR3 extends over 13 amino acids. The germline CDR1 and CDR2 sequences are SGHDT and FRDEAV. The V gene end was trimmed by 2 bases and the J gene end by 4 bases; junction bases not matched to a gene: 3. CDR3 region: CASSLGDRYEQYF. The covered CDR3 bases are TGTGCCAGCAGTTTAGGGGACAGATATGAACAGTAC. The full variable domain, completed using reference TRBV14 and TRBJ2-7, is EAGVTQSPRYAVLQEGQAVSFWCDPISGHDTLYWYQQPRDQGPQLLVYFRDEAVIDNSQLPSDRFSAVRPKGTNSTLKIQSAKQGDTATYLCASSLGDRYEQYFGPGTRLTVL.

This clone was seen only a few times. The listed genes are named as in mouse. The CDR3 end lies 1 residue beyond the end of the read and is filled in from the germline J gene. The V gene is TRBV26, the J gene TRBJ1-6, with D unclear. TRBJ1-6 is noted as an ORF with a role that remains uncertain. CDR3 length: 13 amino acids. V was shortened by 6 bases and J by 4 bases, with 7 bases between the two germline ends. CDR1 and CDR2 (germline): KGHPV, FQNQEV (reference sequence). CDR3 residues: CASRLRYNSPLYF. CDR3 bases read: TGTGCCAGCAGGCTGCGGTATAATTCGCCCCTCTAC.

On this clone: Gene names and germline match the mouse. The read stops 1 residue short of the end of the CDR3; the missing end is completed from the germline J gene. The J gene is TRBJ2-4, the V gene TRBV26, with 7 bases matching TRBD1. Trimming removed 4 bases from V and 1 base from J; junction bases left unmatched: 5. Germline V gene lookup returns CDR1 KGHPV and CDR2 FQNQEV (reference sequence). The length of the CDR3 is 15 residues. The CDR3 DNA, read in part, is TGTGCCAGCAGTCGACAGGGAGGGGGTCAAAACACCTTGTAC. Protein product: CASSRQGGGQNTLY. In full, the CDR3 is CASSRQGGGQNTLYF.

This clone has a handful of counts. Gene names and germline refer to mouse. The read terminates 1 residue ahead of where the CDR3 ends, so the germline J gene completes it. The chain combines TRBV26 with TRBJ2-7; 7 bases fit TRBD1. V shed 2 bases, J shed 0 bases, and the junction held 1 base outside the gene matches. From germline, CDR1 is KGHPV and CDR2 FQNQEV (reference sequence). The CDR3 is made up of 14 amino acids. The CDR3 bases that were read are TGTGCCAGCAGTCTGCCAGGGGGCTCCTATGAACAGTAC. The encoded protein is CASSLPGGSYEQY. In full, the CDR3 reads CASSLPGGSYEQYF.